Presented here are 22 T cell receptor beta chains from one specimen sequenced in a study of cytomegalovirus exposure and HLA in healthy donors. Repertoires were generated with immunoSEQ multiplex PCR, while TCRdb's copy carries only in-frame clones and drops some. Found here are 150,000 to 160,000 clones, approximately 86% of them singletons; the top ten hold about a fifth. Sequenced: PBMCs. The receptors derive from a man aged 18 to 30 in good health and CMV-seropositive.

CDR3: CASSVDLAENEQFF. The CDR3 DNA follows: TGTGCCAGCAGCGTAGATCTAGCGGAGAATGAGCAGTTCTTC. The chain joins TRBV9 to TRBJ2-1; 7 nucleotides line up with TRBD2. The CDR3 is made up of 14 amino acids. V gave up 0 bases and J gave up 7 bases; unmatched junction bases: 4. The germline V gene encodes CDR1 SGDLS and CDR2 YYNGEE.

This clone was counted once. The V and J genes are TRBV18 and TRBJ2-2; 8 positions agree with TRBD1. CDR3 size: 15 residues. J lost 2 bases, V lost 6 bases, and 5 bases had no gene match. The germline gives CDR1 KGHSH, CDR2 LQKENI. The CDR3 nucleotides read TGTGCCAGCTCTCCAGGACAGGGTAACACCGGGGAGCTGTTTTTT. Translation gives CASSPGQGNTGELFF. Filled out from reference TRBV18 and TRBJ2-2, the complete variable domain reads NAGVMQNPRHLVRRRGQEARLRCSPMKGHSHVYWYRQLPEEGLKFMVYLQKENIIDESGMPKERFSAEFPKEGPSILRIQQVVRGDSAAYFCASSPGQGNTGELFFGEGSRLTVL.

The rearrangement links TRBV7-8 to TRBJ1-5, with unresolved D. Germline CDR1 and CDR2: SGHVS and FQNEAQ. This CDR3 is 12 amino acids long. Trimming removed 5 bases from V and 3 bases from J, with 5 bases in between. The CDR3 is CASSLLNQPQHF. The CDR3 DNA reads TGTGCCAGCAGCCTCCTCAATCAGCCCCAGCATTTT.

This sequence joins TRBV7-9 and TRBJ1-5; 9 bases fit TRBD1. This CDR3 has 15 residues. The V and J ends lost 2 bases and 3 bases, in that order; junction bases with no gene match: 2. CDR1 SEHNR and CDR2 FQNEAQ come from the germline V gene (reference sequence). The CDR3 protein is CASSLTGGNNQPQHF. The DNA of the CDR3 is TGTGCCAGCAGCTTAACAGGGGGCAACAATCAGCCCCAGCATTTT.

In DNA, the CDR3 is TGTGCCAGTAGCCCTTGGGCATCGGGACAGGACTACGAGCAGTACTTC. Its protein is CASSPWASGQDYEQYF. The chain couples TRBV19 to TRBJ2-7, with 8 positions matching TRBD1. The CDR3 spans 16 residues. Germline lookup yields CDR1 LNHDA and CDR2 SQIVND (reference sequence). Germline trimming cut 6 bases from V and 3 bases from J; bases unmatched to any gene: 13.

The V and J genes are TRBV7-8 and TRBJ1-6; possible D gene TRBD1, 6 bases. This CDR3 has 15 residues. V lost 5 bases and J 6 bases, leaving 14 bases between the germline ends. CDR1 and CDR2 from the germline V gene are SGHVS and FQNEAQ. The CDR3 nucleotides read TGTGCCAGCAGCCTACAGGGTTTTTCTAATTCACCCCTCCACTTT. This gives the protein CASSLQGFSNSPLHF.

V is TRBV5-1 and J is TRBJ2-3; no firm D call. Germline CDR1 reads SGHRS; CDR2 reads YFSETQ. The V end was cut by 0 bases, the J end by 3 bases, with 11 bases between. CDR3 length: 15 residues. CDR3 DNA: TGCGCCAGCAGCTTGGTGTCGTTCGGTACAGATACGCAGTATTTT. Protein product: CASSLVSFGTDTQYF.

DNA of the CDR3: TGTGCCAGCAGGGTTAGAAGCACAGATACGCAGTATTTT. It codes for CASRVRSTDTQYF. This chain links TRBV5-6 with TRBJ2-3; D uncertain. The CDR3 runs to 13 residues. With 5 bases removed from V and 0 bases from J, the gap between germline ends came to 7 bases. Germline CDR1 is SGHDT and CDR2 is YYEEEE. Based on the CDR3 plus reference TRBV5-6 and TRBJ2-3, the full variable domain is DAGVTQSPTHLIKTRGQQVTLRCSPKSGHDTVSWYQQALGQGPQFIFQYYEEEERQRGNFPDRFSGHQFPNYSSELNVNALLLGDSALYLCASRVRSTDTQYFGPGTRLTVL.

V gene TRBV5-4 combines with J gene TRBJ1-6; possibly TRBD1 for D (5 bases). V shed 7 bases and J shed 6 bases, with 11 bases lying between them. The CDR3 contains 13 residues. Germline lookup yields CDR1 SGHNT and CDR2 YYREEE (reference sequence). The CDR3 is CASSTAVNSPLHF. In DNA, the CDR3 is TGTGCCAGCTCGACAGCAGTTAATTCACCCCTCCACTTT. Full variable domain (outside the CDR3, taken from reference TRBV5-4 and TRBJ1-6): ETGVTQSPTHLIKTRGQQVTLRCSSQSGHNTVSWYQQALGQGPQFIFQYYREEENGRGNFPPRFSGLQFPNYSSELNVNALELDDSALYLCASSTAVNSPLHFGNGTRLTVT.

The chain couples TRBV11-1 to TRBJ1-1; TRBD1 matches 7 bases. V trimming: 5 bases; J trimming: 2 bases; junction bases outside the gene matches: 8. This CDR3 is built from 15 residues. Germline V lookup: CDR1 SGHAT, CDR2 FQDESV (reference sequence). Written as DNA, the CDR3 is TGTGCCAGCAGCGGGCGACAGGGACGAAACACTGAAGCTTTCTTT. Its translation is CASSGRQGRNTEAFF. The whole variable domain, filled in from reference TRBV11-1 and TRBJ1-1, reads EAEVAQSPRYKITEKSQAVAFWCDPISGHATLYWYRQILGQGPELLVQFQDESVVDDSQLPKDRFSAERLKGVDSTLKIQPAELGDSAMYLCASSGRQGRNTEAFFGQGTRLTVV.

This clone came up once. This CDR3 reads CASSIRTARQETQYF. The CDR3 nucleotides read TGTGCCAGTAGTATTAGGACAGCCAGACAAGAGACCCAGTACTTC. V is TRBV19 and J is TRBJ2-5; maybe TRBD1 (6 bases). Trimming removed 3 bases from V and 2 bases from J, with 13 bases in between. The CDR3 totals 15 residues. From germline, CDR1 is LNHDA and CDR2 SQIVND (reference sequence). Drawing the rest from reference TRBV19 and TRBJ2-5, the complete variable domain is DGGITQSPKYLFRKEGQNVTLSCEQNLNHDAMYWYRQDPGQGLRLIYYSQIVNDFQKGDIAEGYSVSREKKESFPLTVTSAQKNPTAFYLCASSIRTARQETQYFGPGTRLLVL.

V usage is TRBV2 and J usage is TRBJ2-1, with 9 bases identical to TRBD1. CDR3 size: 17 residues. V lost 5 bases and J lost 3; bases outside the gene matches: 11. Germline V lookup: CDR1 SNHLY, CDR2 FYNNEI. The CDR3 DNA sequence: TGTGCCAGCAGTAACCCAACCGGGACAGGGAACTACAATGAGCAGTTCTTC. This codes for CASSNPTGTGNYNEQFF.

The J gene is TRBJ1-3, the V gene TRBV4-1; D gene uncertain. V lost 0 bases and J lost 9, with 6 bases in between. The CDR3 loop spans 12 amino acids. Germline CDR1 and CDR2: MGHRA and YSYEKL. This CDR3 reads CASSQDIGTIYF. CDR3 nucleotides: TGCGCCAGCAGCCAAGATATCGGCACCATATATTTT.

This clone appeared once. V and J are TRBV7-8 and TRBJ1-5; TRBD1 agrees at 7 bases. V lost 0 bases to trimming and J lost 6 bases; unmatched junction nucleotides: 5. Germline V gene data show CDR1 as SGHVS and CDR2 as FQNEAQ. The CDR3 is 15 residues long. The CDR3 reads CASSLADRERQPQHF. The CDR3, as DNA: TGTGCCAGCAGCTTAGCAGACAGGGAACGTCAGCCCCAGCATTTT.

The chain uses TRBV27 and TRBJ2-1; D is perhaps TRBD1 (6 bases). CDR3 length equals 18 residues. Deletions cut 5 bases from V and 3 bases from J, with 23 bases between. CDR1 is MNHEY and CDR2 is SMNVEV in the germline V gene (reference sequence). The CDR3 sequence is CASSLKPPGQRVYNEQFF. The CDR3, as DNA: TGTGCCAGCAGTCTCAAACCGCCGGGACAAAGGGTCTACAATGAGCAGTTCTTC.

In its sample, this clone was seen a few times. CDR3 sequence (DNA): TGTGCCAGCAGCTCGACAGGGGCTGGGGCCAACGTCCTGACTTTC. It specifies CASSSTGAGANVLTF. The V gene is TRBV7-9, the J gene TRBJ2-6, with 8 bases lining up with TRBD1. The CDR3 is made up of 15 amino acids. Germline lookup yields CDR1 SEHNR and CDR2 FQNEAQ (reference sequence). J lost 2 bases, V lost 4 bases, and 1 base had no gene match.

V is TRBV4-2 and J is TRBJ2-7; 10 nucleotides agree with TRBD2. Germline V CDR1 and CDR2: LGHNA, YNFKEQ. This CDR3 comprises 15 residues. V was pared by 1 base and J by 3 bases, with 3 bases of the junction left unmatched. CDR3 DNA: TGTGCCAGCAGCCAAGCAACTAGCGGGGTCTACGAGCAGTACTTC. Protein sequence: CASSQATSGVYEQYF.

The V and J genes are TRBV23-1 and TRBJ2-7; 8 nucleotides line up with TRBD1. TRBV23-1 is an ORF, and what it does is uncertain. Trimming removed 6 bases from V and 2 bases from J; junction bases left unmatched: 3. This CDR3 is built from 13 residues. CDR3 loop: CASSDRGPYEQYF. CDR3 sequence (DNA): TGCGCCAGCAGCGACAGGGGTCCCTACGAGCAGTACTTC.

This clone was counted between two and nine times. The V call is TRBV14, the J call TRBJ2-1; possible D gene TRBD2, 7 bases. CDR3 length equals 15 residues. Germline V gives CDR1 SGHDN, CDR2 FVKESK. Trimming removed 4 bases at V and 6 bases at J, with 16 bases between. As DNA, the CDR3 is TGTGCCAGCAGCCTAGGGGGAGGGCCGTCCAATGAGCAGTTCTTC. This codes for CASSLGGGPSNEQFF.

This chain uses TRBV5-1 with TRBJ2-3; 10 positions match TRBD1. V was clipped by 0 bases and J by 3 bases; unmatched bases: 4. The CDR3 spans 16 residues. Germline V gives CDR1 SGHRS, CDR2 YFSETQ. The CDR3 sequence is CASSLEGTGATDTQYF. CDR3 bases: TGCGCCAGCAGCTTGGAAGGGACAGGGGCGACAGATACGCAGTATTTT.

This chain connects TRBV6-1 to TRBJ2-5; D ambiguous. V was cut by 6 bases and J by 4 bases, with 6 bases left in between. The CDR3 covers 11 residues. The germline gives CDR1 MNHNS, CDR2 SASEGT. This chain's CDR3 is CASRGLETQYF. CDR3 DNA sequence: TGTGCCAGCAGGGGCCTAGAGACCCAGTACTTC.

J is TRBJ1-1 and V is TRBV18; D may be TRBD1 (6 bases). Germline V gene sequence: CDR1 KGHSH, CDR2 LQKENI. V lost 5 bases and J lost 1, with 8 bases in between. This CDR3 spans 13 amino acids. The CDR3 bases are TGTGCCAGCTCATCGACAGGGAACACTGAAGCTTTCTTT. Encoded protein: CASSSTGNTEAFF. The variable domain in full, completed from reference TRBV18 and TRBJ1-1, reads NAGVMQNPRHLVRRRGQEARLRCSPMKGHSHVYWYRQLPEEGLKFMVYLQKENIIDESGMPKERFSAEFPKEGPSILRIQQVVRGDSAAYFCASSSTGNTEAFFGQGTRLTVV.